The next 19 T cell receptor beta chains were all read from a single sample in a study of identical twins listed by TCRdb under 2016. Library method: 5' RACE. The sequencing machine was an Illumina HiSeq 2000. TCRdb passed the public sequencing reads through fastp at Q25 and MiXCR, retaining productive beta sequences. A single entry per CDR3 protein holds the most common genes and DNA from its merged rows. The sample records roughly 200,000 distinct CDR3 sequences, about 16% of which are singletons. 40% of the sample is taken by the ten largest. This sample also belongs to another study, concerning T cells expressing NK-cell markers.

Sequencing used CD8+ T cells sorted from blood. Receptors originate from a woman aged 18-30 years in good health.

The J gene is TRBJ2-1, the V gene TRBV6-4; no definite D call. The V end was cut by 4 bases, the J end by 3 bases, with 7 bases between. The V gene's germline CDR1 is MRHNA and CDR2 SNTAGT. The CDR3 is 13 amino acids. CDR3 sequence: CASSVTVYNEQFF. Written as DNA, the CDR3 is TGTGCCAGCAGTGTCACCGTCTACAATGAGCAGTTCTTC.

This clonotype has just a few counts. This chain uses TRBV29-1 with TRBJ2-1, with D unclear. The CDR3 is 11 amino acids. The germline V gene has CDR1 SQVTM and CDR2 ANQGSEA. V was cut by 4 bases and J by 9 bases, with 10 bases left in between. This CDR3 is CSVVRIGEQFF. CDR3 nucleotides: TGCAGCGTTGTCCGGATCGGTGAGCAGTTCTTC.

Ten or more counts support this clonotype. The chain carries TRBV2 and TRBJ2-1; tentatively, D is TRBD2 (5 bases). CDR1 and CDR2 (germline): SNHLY, FYNNEI. The V and J ends lost 5 bases and 7 bases respectively, with 9 bases between them. The CDR3 length is 12 residues. The CDR3 reads CASSWTANEQFF. The CDR3, as DNA: TGTGCCAGCAGTTGGACTGCAAATGAGCAGTTCTTC.

V is TRBV7-8 and J is TRBJ2-7; no clear D. Trimming cost V 0 bases and J 2 bases, with 8 bases left between them. There are 14 residues in the CDR3. Germline CDR1 reads SGHVS; CDR2 reads FQNEAQ. CDR3 in DNA: TGTGCCAGCAGCTTAGCCTCCGCTGCCTACGAGCAGTACTTC. Residues: CASSLASAAYEQYF.

The chain uses TRBV12-3 or TRBV12-4 and TRBJ2-2; TRBD2 matches 8 bases. This CDR3 contains 14 residues. V lost 7 bases and J lost 8; bases outside the gene matches: 9. CDR3 sequence: CASIRAGAVGELFF. The CDR3 DNA is TGTGCCAGCATCCGAGCGGGAGCGGTTGGGGAGCTGTTTTTT.

This clonotype turned up a few times. The chain combines TRBV11-2 with TRBJ2-1; unclear D gene. The length of the CDR3 is 14 residues. Between the trimmed V and J ends, which lost 0 bases and 4 bases, there was a span of 7 bases. The V gene's germline CDR1 is SGHAT and CDR2 FQNNGV. The CDR3 DNA follows: TGTGCCAGCAGCTTAGATCTAAGGTACAATGAGCAGTTCTTC. The encoded protein is CASSLDLRYNEQFF.

The chain joins TRBV10-1 to TRBJ2-1, with 7 nucleotides matching TRBD2. Germline CDR1 reads WNHNN; CDR2 reads SYGVQD (reference sequence). There are 14 residues in the CDR3. The V gene end was trimmed by 6 bases and the J gene end by 5 bases; junction bases not matched to a gene: 7. DNA of the CDR3: TGCGCCAGCAGCCAAGCGGGAAGAAACAATGAGCAGTTCTTC. Its protein product is CASSQAGRNNEQFF.

The chain combines TRBV9 with TRBJ2-3; 12 bases fit TRBD2. CDR3 length: 16 residues. Germline CDR1 SGDLS, CDR2 YYNGEE. Unmatched junction bases numbered 6, after V lost 3 bases and J lost 4 bases. DNA for the CDR3: TGTGCCAGCAGCGGAACCGGGACTAGCGGGCCAGATACGCAGTATTTT. Encoded protein: CASSGTGTSGPDTQYF.

This clonotype was counted only a few times. The J gene is TRBJ2-7, the V gene TRBV15; D is unclear. V was shortened by 3 bases and J by 1 base, with 7 bases between the two germline ends. Germline V gene sequence: CDR1 LNHNV, CDR2 YYDKDF (reference sequence). The CDR3 spans 13 residues. The CDR3 DNA is TGTGCCACCAGCAGCCTCCAGTCCTACGAGCAGTACTTC. As protein: CATSSLQSYEQYF.

This clonotype was observed a handful of times. This chain joins TRBV6-5 and TRBJ2-4, with D perhaps matching TRBD1 (5 bases). CDR1 MNHEY and CDR2 SVGAGI come from the germline V gene. This CDR3 is built from 15 residues. The ends were cut back, 0 bases at V and 9 bases at J, with 15 bases in the middle. CDR3 residues: CASSYSLGGARIQYF. CDR3 DNA: TGTGCCAGCAGTTACTCGCTAGGTGGGGCGCGCATTCAGTACTTC.

A remark on this clonotype: Relative to the germline gene, one junction end is altered; a read error may explain this. J is TRBJ2-7 and V is TRBV2; 11 bases are a match to TRBD1. Germline-derived CDR1 and CDR2 are SNHLY and FYNNEI. This CDR3 comprises 10 residues. CDR3 nucleotides: TGTGCCAGCAGCGGGGACAGGGGGGACTTC. This gives the protein CASSGDRGDF.

This clonotype was observed a handful of times. The rearrangement links TRBV29-1 to TRBJ1-1; D gene ambiguous. There are 12 residues in the CDR3. Germline CDR1 reads SQVTM; CDR2 reads ANQGSEA. Trimming took 7 bases from V and 0 from J, leaving 9 bases between them. CDR3 loop: CSAGRVNTEAFF. In DNA form, the CDR3 reads TGCAGCGCCGGCCGAGTGAACACTGAAGCTTTCTTT.

This clonotype has at least ten counts. The genes are TRBV12-3 or TRBV12-4 and TRBJ1-2; TRBD1 is a possible D gene (5 bases). V lost 3 bases to trimming and J lost 4 bases, with 12 bases between them. The CDR3 length is 14 residues. CDR3 residues: CASSFGTQGYGYTF. In DNA form, the CDR3 reads TGTGCCAGCAGTTTCGGGACCCAGGGCTATGGCTACACCTTC.

This clonotype appeared a few times. The J gene is TRBJ2-6, the V gene TRBV15; D is ambiguous. CDR3 length: 15 amino acids. CDR1 is LNHNV and CDR2 is YYDKDF in the germline V gene (reference sequence). Trimming shortened V by 4 bases and J by 0 bases, and 7 bases separated the two germline ends. The CDR3 protein is CATSIVPSGANVLTF. The CDR3 nucleotides are TGTGCCACCAGCATAGTCCCCTCTGGGGCCAACGTCCTGACTTTC.

In this sample, this clonotype turned up a few times. The J gene is TRBJ1-2, the V gene TRBV12-3 or TRBV12-4, with 9 bases identical to TRBD1. V lost 4 bases to trimming and J lost 5 bases; unmatched junction nucleotides: 8. The CDR3 is made up of 15 amino acids. The CDR3 loop is CASSYGQGLSYGYTF. Here the CDR3 DNA reads TGTGCCAGCAGTTACGGACAGGGGTTAAGTTATGGCTACACCTTC.

The chain employs TRBV12-3 or TRBV12-4 and TRBJ2-2; no definite D call. CDR3 length: 10 amino acids. V lost 5 bases and J 7 bases, leaving 2 bases between the germline ends. The CDR3 loop is CASSRGELFF. Written as DNA, the CDR3 is TGTGCCAGCAGTCGCGGGGAGCTGTTTTTT.

The chain has TRBV6-5 and TRBJ2-3, with 8 bases fitting TRBD2. The CDR3 spans 16 residues. V lost 0 bases, J lost 1 base, and 3 bases stayed unmatched. Per the germline V gene, CDR1 is MNHEY and CDR2 is SVGAGI. The CDR3 region has the DNA TGTGCCAGCAGTTACTCGTTGACTAGCGGCACAGATACGCAGTATTTT. Protein sequence: CASSYSLTSGTDTQYF.

The chain links TRBV10-3 to TRBJ2-7; D is possibly TRBD1 (5 bases). The V gene lost 6 bases and the J gene lost 1 base, with 13 bases spanning the gap. The CDR3 spans 14 residues. The V gene's germline CDR1 is ENHRY and CDR2 SYGVKD. CDR3 in DNA: TGTGCCATCAGAGACCTAGGGGATTCCTACGAGCAGTACTTC. It is translated as CAIRDLGDSYEQYF.

This clonotype was recorded many times. V and J are TRBV14 and TRBJ2-7, with TRBD2 matching over 13 bases. The germline V gene has CDR1 SGHDN and CDR2 FVKESK. With 4 bases clipped from V and 7 bases from J, the junction kept 7 bases outside the gene matches. The CDR3 totals 15 residues. CDR3 in DNA: TGTGCCAGCAGCCTTCGACTAGCGGGGGGAAGGGAGCAGTACTTC. Encoded protein: CASSLRLAGGREQYF.